Presented here are 29 T cell receptor beta chains from one specimen sequenced in a study of T cell repertoires in cytomegalovirus infection. No antigen has been identified for these receptors. One entry per CDR3 protein, called by TCRdb with MiXCR from the reads. The data show 900,000 to 950,000 distinct CDR3 sequences, roughly 30% seen once. The source material was cultured CD8+ T cells from PBMCs, sampled from culture after CMV antigen stimulation. These TCRs come from a human donor in good health (CMV status not recorded). Some clones in this sample may be carry-over from other donors' samples.

The chain carries TRBV19 and TRBJ1-5; D is undetermined. V was clipped by 10 bases and J by 0 bases, with 16 bases between them. This CDR3 is 15 amino acids long. Germline CDR1 is LNHDA and CDR2 is SQIVND (reference sequence). This CDR3 reads CATRRGDLSNQPQHF. In DNA form, the CDR3 reads TGTGCCACCAGGCGCGGGGATCTTAGCAATCAGCCCCAGCATTTT.

This clonotype was counted only a few times. The CDR3 here is CASSIRGGSYNEQFF. CDR3 coding DNA: TGTGCCAGTAGTATTCGCGGGGGCTCCTACAATGAGCAGTTCTTC. V gene TRBV19 combines with J gene TRBJ2-1, with 7 bases that match TRBD2. The CDR3 covers 15 residues. With V trimmed by 3 bases and J by 0 bases, 2 bases remained unmatched. Looked up from germline, CDR1 is LNHDA and CDR2 is SQIVND (reference sequence).

The V call is TRBV27, the J call TRBJ1-1; the match to TRBD1 covers 7 bases. The CDR3 runs 16 residues. The V and J ends lost 5 bases and 11 bases, in that order; junction bases with no gene match: 20. Germline CDR1 reads MNHEY; CDR2 reads SMNVEV (reference sequence). This CDR3 is CASSPYAGTFEQGAFF. The CDR3, as DNA: TGTGCCAGCAGTCCATACGCCGGGACCTTCGAACAGGGGGCTTTCTTT.

This clonotype has at least ten counts. This chain uses TRBV7-6 with TRBJ2-7, with D hard to call. The CDR3 sequence is 13 residues long. Deletions cut 1 base from V and 8 bases from J, with 12 bases between. Looked up from germline, CDR1 is SGHVS and CDR2 is FNYEAQ. The CDR3 region has the DNA TGTGCCAGCAGCTTAGAACGGTGGCATCAGCAGTACTTC. Its protein is CASSLERWHQQYF.

The sample holds many counts of this clonotype. The CDR3: CASSPHRGVSTEAFF. CDR3 sequence (DNA): TGTGCCAGCAGCCCACACCGCGGGGTGAGCACTGAAGCTTTCTTT. V is TRBV7-6 and J is TRBJ1-1; D is uncertain. The V gene's germline CDR1 is SGHVS and CDR2 FNYEAQ. The V gene lost 5 bases and the J gene lost 4 bases, with 17 bases spanning the gap. The CDR3 covers 15 residues.

This clonotype has more than one count but fewer than ten. The rearrangement uses TRBV4-2 and TRBJ1-1; 9 bases line up with TRBD1. Germline CDR1 and CDR2: LGHNA and YNFKEQ. V shed 4 bases, J shed 0 bases, and the junction held 12 bases outside the gene matches. The CDR3 spans 18 residues. CDR3 residues: CASSPLIGQGSMNTEAFF. For the CDR3, the DNA is TGTGCCAGCAGCCCGTTAATTGGACAGGGGTCCATGAACACTGAAGCTTTCTTT.

The sample holds one count of this clonotype. This chain connects TRBV4-1 to TRBJ2-1, with D perhaps matching TRBD2 (5 bases). Germline-derived CDR1 and CDR2 are MGHRA and YSYEKL. This CDR3 is built from 13 residues. V gave up 4 bases and J gave up 9 bases, with 13 bases separating them. The CDR3 coding sequence is TGCGCCAGCAGCCCAATGGAGGCACTTGAGCAGTTCTTC. Protein sequence: CASSPMEALEQFF.

The V call is TRBV2, the J call TRBJ2-2; TRBD1 is a possible D gene (6 bases). CDR1 is SNHLY and CDR2 is FYNNEI in the germline V gene. The CDR3 contains 17 residues. V was shortened by 8 bases and J by 0 bases, with 19 bases between the two germline ends. The CDR3, as DNA: TGTGCCAGCGAATGGCCGATGACAGGACCGAACACCGGGGAGCTGTTTTTT. It translates to CASEWPMTGPNTGELFF. Combining the CDR3 with reference TRBV2 and TRBJ2-2 gives the whole variable domain EPEVTQTPSHQVTQMGQEVILRCVPISNHLYFYWYRQILGQKVEFLVSFYNNEISEKSEIFDDQFSVERPDGSNFTLKIRSTKLEDSAMYFCASEWPMTGPNTGELFFGEGSRLTVL.

This clonotype was recorded a few times. This chain's CDR3 is CAIQTGITEAFF. DNA for the CDR3: TGTGCCATCCAAACAGGGATCACTGAAGCTTTCTTT. The chain joins TRBV28 to TRBJ1-1; weak D call: TRBD1 (6 bases). CDR1 MDHEN and CDR2 SYDVKM come from the germline V gene. The V end lost 10 bases, the J end lost 4 bases, and 13 bases lay between the germline ends. The CDR3 has 12 residues. The variable domain in full, with the rest retrieved from reference TRBV28 and TRBJ1-1, is DVKVTQSSRYLVKRTGEKVFLECVQDMDHENMFWYRQDPGLGLRLIYFSYDVKMKEKGDIPEGYSVSREKKERFSLILESASTNQTSMYLCAIQTGITEAFFGQGTRLTVV.

The genes are TRBV27 and TRBJ1-2, with a tentative D call TRBD1 (5 bases). The germline V gene encodes CDR1 MNHEY and CDR2 SMNVEV (reference sequence). The CDR3 length is 17 residues. V was shortened by 2 bases and J by 4 bases, with 20 bases between the two germline ends. The CDR3, as DNA: TGTGCCAGCAGTTTAACGGGGGATGGGGAGAATAGCTATGGCTACACCTTC. Its translation is CASSLTGDGENSYGYTF.

The rearrangement uses TRBV11-2 and TRBJ1-2; unclear D gene. This CDR3 has 13 amino acids. Germline V gene sequence: CDR1 SGHAT, CDR2 FQNNGV. The V end lost 5 bases, the J end lost 4 bases, and 11 bases lay between the germline ends. CDR3 sequence (DNA): TGTGCCAGCAGCCCCAGTTTGGGCTATGGCTACACCTTC. Its protein product is CASSPSLGYGYTF.

This clonotype has at least ten counts. The chain couples TRBV7-9 to TRBJ1-5; a weak D match, TRBD1 (5 bases). The CDR3 spans 12 residues. Trimming cost V 5 bases and J 6 bases, with 8 bases left between them. Per germline, CDR1 SEHNR and CDR2 FQNEAQ (reference sequence). The CDR3 DNA follows: TGTGCCAGCAGCCCAGACAGTCAGCCCCAGCATTTT. Residues: CASSPDSQPQHF.

This chain links TRBV27 with TRBJ1-1; D is uncertain. Trimming removed 3 bases at V and 4 bases at J, with 9 bases between. The CDR3 loop spans 13 amino acids. Germline loops: CDR1 MNHEY, CDR2 SMNVEV (reference sequence). For the CDR3, the DNA is TGTGCCAGCAGTTTTCGCAGCTCCACTGAAGCTTTCTTT. Amino acids: CASSFRSSTEAFF.

This clonotype occurred a few times. V gene TRBV7-3 combines with J gene TRBJ2-2, with 8 bases aligning to TRBD2. The CDR3 length is 14 residues. Germline V gives CDR1 SGHTA, CDR2 FQGTGA. The V and J ends lost 5 bases and 6 bases, in that order; junction bases with no gene match: 5. The CDR3 loop reads CASSLFGGAGELFF. For the CDR3, the DNA is TGTGCCAGCAGCCTTTTCGGGGGGGCCGGGGAGCTGTTTTTT.

The V gene is TRBV7-9, the J gene TRBJ2-3, with D possibly matching TRBD2 (6 bases). The germline V gene has CDR1 SEHNR and CDR2 FQNEAQ (reference sequence). Trimming stripped 6 bases from V and 6 bases from J, with 22 bases between. The CDR3 is made up of 16 amino acids. CDR3 sequence: CASRGSGRANPDTQYF. As DNA, the CDR3 is TGTGCCAGCAGGGGAAGCGGGCGGGCCAACCCCGATACGCAGTATTTT.

The chain carries TRBV15 and TRBJ1-1; D unresolved. Germline assignment: CDR1 LNHNV and CDR2 YYDKDF (reference sequence). V was clipped by 6 bases and J by 0 bases, with 8 bases between them. The CDR3 has 13 residues. CDR3 loop: CATSRLMNTEAFF. CDR3 sequence (DNA): TGTGCCACCAGTAGACTGATGAACACTGAAGCTTTCTTT.

Concerning this clonotype: A much larger clonotype is one base distant, so this may be a read error. The rearrangement joins TRBV7-6 to TRBJ2-2; 8 nucleotides line up with TRBD1. The CDR3 is made up of 14 amino acids. Looked up from germline, CDR1 is SGHVS and CDR2 is FNYEAQ. Written as DNA, the CDR3 is TGTGTCAGCAGAGGACAGGGTCTGGCCGGGGAGCTGTTTTTT. It encodes CVSRGQGLAGELFF.

The chain uses TRBV7-6 and TRBJ2-1; 7 positions agree with TRBD2. The V and J ends lost 5 bases and 14 bases, in that order; junction bases with no gene match: 9. Germline CDR1 is SGHVS and CDR2 is FNYEAQ. This CDR3 has 12 residues. The chain's CDR3 is CASSPGRGMEFF. CDR3 bases: TGTGCCAGCAGCCCGGGGCGGGGGATGGAGTTCTTC. Full variable domain (remainder filled in from reference TRBV7-6 and TRBJ2-1): GAGVSQSPRYKVTKRGQDVALRCDPISGHVSLYWYRQALGQGPEFLTYFNYEAQQDKSGLPNDRFSAERPEGSISTLTIQRTEQRDSAMYRCASSPGRGMEFFGPGTRLTVL.

The sample holds many counts of this clonotype. This chain links TRBV7-6 with TRBJ2-7; the D gene is possibly TRBD1 (5 bases). This CDR3 is built from 15 residues. V lost 1 base and J 2 bases, leaving 12 bases between the germline ends. Germline lookup yields CDR1 SGHVS and CDR2 FNYEAQ. Written as DNA, the CDR3 is TGTGCCAGCAGCTTAGAAGAGACAGTCACCTACGAGCAGTACTTC. It encodes CASSLEETVTYEQYF.

The J gene is TRBJ1-1, the V gene TRBV28; D remains unclear. V lost 10 bases to trimming and J lost 6 bases, with 21 bases between them. Germline lookup yields CDR1 MDHEN and CDR2 SYDVKM. This CDR3 is 14 amino acids long. DNA for the CDR3: TGTGCCAACGACTCCCGGACCCAAAGGGCTGAAGCTTTCTTT. This sequence encodes CANDSRTQRAEAFF.

The chain couples TRBV15 to TRBJ2-1, with 8 bases lining up with TRBD1. J was trimmed by 5 bases and V by 5 bases; bases with no gene match: 8. Germline loops: CDR1 LNHNV, CDR2 YYDKDF (reference sequence). The CDR3 contains 15 residues. The CDR3 protein is CATSRGQGTHNEQFF. In nucleotides, the CDR3 is TGTGCCACCAGCCGAGGACAGGGAACCCACAATGAGCAGTTCTTC.

This clonotype turned up a few times. V usage is TRBV27 and J usage is TRBJ1-6; 9 bases are a match to TRBD1. The CDR3 totals 16 residues. CDR1 and CDR2 (germline): MNHEY, SMNVEV (reference sequence). V gave up 2 bases and J gave up 5 bases; unmatched junction bases: 4. CDR3 sequence: CASSLTYRGHNSPLHF. The CDR3, as DNA: TGTGCCAGCAGTTTAACCTACAGGGGGCATAATTCACCCCTCCACTTT.

This sequence joins TRBV12-3 or TRBV12-4 and TRBJ1-4; D call uncertain. Between the trimmed V and J ends, which lost 4 bases and 3 bases, there was a span of 15 bases. The CDR3 has 16 amino acids. CDR3 in amino acids: CASSYLIAGPNEKLFF. The CDR3, as DNA: TGTGCCAGCAGTTATTTAATAGCAGGACCTAATGAAAAACTGTTTTTT.

This clonotype was recorded at least ten times. The rearrangement joins TRBV7-2 to TRBJ1-5; D is possibly TRBD1 (6 bases). Trimming took 5 bases from V and 2 from J, leaving 16 bases between them. The length of the CDR3 is 16 residues. Germline CDR1 and CDR2: SGHTA and FQGNSA. The CDR3 loop is CASSQTGPPGNQPQHF. As DNA, the CDR3 is TGTGCCAGCAGCCAGACAGGCCCCCCGGGCAATCAGCCCCAGCATTTT.

The chain recombines TRBV2 with TRBJ1-3, with 10 positions matching TRBD1. The CDR3 loop spans 17 amino acids. Germline V lookup: CDR1 SNHLY, CDR2 FYNNEI. With 5 bases clipped from V and 0 bases from J, the junction kept 7 bases outside the gene matches. DNA of the CDR3: TGTGCCAGCAGTATGTCGGGACAGGGGAGCTCTGGAAACACCATATATTTT. Translation: CASSMSGQGSSGNTIYF.

The sample holds a few counts of this clonotype. The chain uses TRBV7-9 and TRBJ1-2, with unresolved D. Germline V CDR1 and CDR2: SEHNR, FQNEAQ (reference sequence). Trimming pared 1 base from V and 8 bases from J, leaving 17 bases between. The CDR3 is 15 residues long. The chain's CDR3 is CASSLVGSLQSGYTF. CDR3 DNA sequence: TGTGCCAGCAGCTTAGTCGGCAGCCTTCAATCGGGCTACACCTTC.

The chain uses TRBV5-4 and TRBJ2-2; the D is unclear. The CDR3 runs to 15 residues. Germline lookup yields CDR1 SGHNT and CDR2 YYREEE (reference sequence). V gave up 5 bases and J gave up 0 bases, with 11 bases separating them. This chain's CDR3 is CASRLDGANTGELFF. The CDR3 nucleotides are TGTGCCAGCAGATTAGACGGCGCGAACACCGGGGAGCTGTTTTTT.

The rearrangement uses TRBV10-3 and TRBJ2-2; 8 bases align to TRBD1. J lost 1 base, V lost 11 bases, and 9 bases had no gene match. Per germline, CDR1 ENHRY and CDR2 SYGVKD. The CDR3 loop spans 15 amino acids. The CDR3 DNA reads as TGTGCCCTTTTGACAGGGGATATGAACACCGGGGAGCTGTTTTTT. Amino acids: CALLTGDMNTGELFF.

This chain uses TRBV12-3 or TRBV12-4 with TRBJ1-4, with D perhaps matching TRBD1 (5 bases). CDR3 length: 14 residues. V was pared by 3 bases and J by 8 bases, with 13 bases between. CDR3 amino acids: CASSFPGHEEKLFF. In nucleotides, the CDR3 is TGTGCCAGCAGTTTCCCGGGGCACGAGGAAAAACTGTTTTTT.